This is a list of T cell receptor beta chains from one sample in a study of blood T cell repertoires in COVID-19. Clones were sequenced by immunoSEQ multiplex PCR, and TCRdb holds only the in-frame ones, with some missing. In the table there are 90,000 to 130,000 clones, 70% to 90% of which are singletons. The sample comprised peripheral blood. The receptors come from a human donor in a cohort sampled during active COVID-19. CDR3s include the opening cysteine and the closing phenylalanine or tryptophan. D genes are given only for firm matches. The size of a clone is reported for some rows only, either as once, few or many, or as a class for expanded clones.

j_gene,d_gene,v_gene,abundance,CDR3nt,CDR3aa
TRBJ2-1,NA,TRBV4-2,NA,TGTGCCAGCAGCCCGAACTACCCGGCGGGGAGCTCCTACAATGAGCAGTTCTTC,CASSPNYPAGSSYNEQFF
TRBJ1-1,NA,TRBV11-2,NA,TGTGCCAGCAGCTTAGATGTTTCCAGGGGTTGGACTGAAGCTTTCTTT,CASSLDVSRGWTEAFF
TRBJ1-4,NA,TRBV4-1,NA,TGCGCCAGCAGCCAAGAGGGCGGGAGTAGTGAAAAACTGTTTTTT,CASSQEGGSSEKLFF
TRBJ2-7,TRBD2,TRBV4-3,NA,TGCGCCAGCAGCGTACGGACTAGCGGTGGCCACGAGCAGTACTTC,CASSVRTSGGHEQYF
TRBJ1-2,TRBD1,TRBV13,NA,TGTGCCAGCCGGACCGACAGGGATCGTGGCTACACCTTC,CASRTDRDRGYTF
TRBJ2-3,NA,TRBV3-1/TRBV3-2,NA,TGTGCCAGCAGCCGCGTCCTGGGGGGGGGCGGTGATACGCAGTATTTT,CASSRVLGGGGDTQYF
TRBJ2-2,NA,TRBV12-3/TRBV12-4,NA,TGTGCCAGCAGTTTCGGGTCCATGGGGGAGCTGTTTTTT,CASSFGSMGELFF
TRBJ2-4,NA,TRBV10-3,NA,TGTGCCATCAGTGAAAGGACAGAAAACATTCAGTACTTC,CAISERTENIQYF
TRBJ1-2,NA,TRBV6-6,NA,TGTGCCCTCAACGCCGGGGGGGTCGGAGGCTACACCTTC,CALNAGGVGGYTF
TRBJ2-3,NA,TRBV6-2/TRBV6-3,once,TGTGCCAGCAGTCGCGGCGGCTTAAAGGAAGATACGCAGTATTTT,CASSRGGLKEDTQYF
TRBJ2-7,TRBD1,TRBV5-1,NA,TGCGCCACCAGGCGGGACAGGGACGCCGAGCAGTACTTC,CATRRDRDAEQYF
TRBJ2-2,TRBD2,TRBV7-3,NA,TGTGCCAGCAGCTCCCGGGGCGGAGCGGGAGTCCCCGGGGAGCTGTTTTTT,CASSSRGGAGVPGELFF
TRBJ2-5,TRBD2,TRBV6-6,NA,TGTGCCAGCAGGCCCCCTTCTAGCGGGTCCGAGACCCAGTACTTC,CASRPPSSGSETQYF
TRBJ1-5,NA,TRBV6-5,NA,TGTGCCAGCAGCCACAGGGTTGGGGCGTATGCCCAGCATTTT,CASSHRVGAYAQHF
TRBJ2-7,NA,TRBV3-1/TRBV3-2,NA,TGTGCCAGCAGCTTTTCACCCGGGGTCTCCTACGAGCAGTACTTC,CASSFSPGVSYEQYF
TRBJ2-7,NA,TRBV4-2,few,TGTGCCAGCAGCCAAGATATGAGGCAGGGCTCCTACGAGCAGTACTTC,CASSQDMRQGSYEQYF
TRBJ2-7,TRBD1,TRBV7-2,NA,TGTGCCAGCAGCCCGAGGGGACAGGGTTCAGGCGAGCAGTACTTC,CASSPRGQGSGEQYF
TRBJ1-3,TRBD1,TRBV7-9,NA,TGTGCCAGCAGCTTCGACAGGGCCTCTGGAAACACCATATATTTT,CASSFDRASGNTIYF
TRBJ1-6,TRBD1,TRBV5-1,NA,TGCGCCAGCAGCTGGGATTCCGGGACAGCTGGTCAACCCCTCCACTTT,CASSWDSGTAGQPLHF
TRBJ1-2,TRBD1,TRBV27,once,TGTGCCAGCAGTTTAGGGACAGCGAACTATGGCTACACCTTC,CASSLGTANYGYTF
TRBJ2-1,TRBD2,TRBV7-2,NA,TGTGCCAGCAGTTCACCCTCTAGCGGGGGAAGCTCCTACAATGAGCAGTTCTTC,CASSSPSSGGSSYNEQFF
TRBJ2-5,NA,TRBV15,NA,TGTGCCACCAGCAGGGACAGAGCTCTGGAGACCCAGTACTTC,CATSRDRALETQYF
TRBJ1-1,NA,TRBV28,NA,TGTGCCAGCAGTTTAAGCCGGGGGGAAGCTTTCTTT,CASSLSRGEAFF
TRBJ2-6,NA,TRBV5-5,NA,TGTGCCAGCAGCCCCCCCGGAGGGTCTGGGGCCAACGTCCTGACTTTC,CASSPPGGSGANVLTF